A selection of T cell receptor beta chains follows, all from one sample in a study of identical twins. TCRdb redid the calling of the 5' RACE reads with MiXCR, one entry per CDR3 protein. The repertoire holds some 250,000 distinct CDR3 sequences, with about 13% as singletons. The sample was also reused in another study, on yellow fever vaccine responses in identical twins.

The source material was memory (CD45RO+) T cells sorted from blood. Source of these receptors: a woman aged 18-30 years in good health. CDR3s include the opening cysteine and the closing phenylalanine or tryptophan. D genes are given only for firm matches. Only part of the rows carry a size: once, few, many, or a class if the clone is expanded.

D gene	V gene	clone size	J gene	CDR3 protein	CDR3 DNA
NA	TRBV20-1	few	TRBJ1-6	CRAPTPSRGWNSPLHF	TGCAGGGCCCCTACCCCCAGCCGGGGCTGGAATTCACCCCTCCACTTT
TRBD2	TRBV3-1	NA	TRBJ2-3	CASSPVGSGRALGTDTQYF	TGTGCCAGCAGCCCCGTCGGTAGCGGGAGGGCATTGGGCACAGATACGCAGTATTTT
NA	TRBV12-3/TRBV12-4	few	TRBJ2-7	CASSFRPYYEQYF	TGTGCCAGCAGTTTTCGACCCTACTACGAGCAGTACTTC
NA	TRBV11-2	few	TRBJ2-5	CASSLRPRGETQYF	TGTGCCAGCAGCTTAAGGCCTCGGGGGGAGACCCAGTACTTC
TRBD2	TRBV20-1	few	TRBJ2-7	CSALPPGTTHEQYF	TGCAGTGCTCTGCCCCCGGGGACTACGCACGAGCAGTACTTC
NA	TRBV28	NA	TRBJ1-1	CASSRDTITEAFF	TGTGCCAGCAGTCGAGACACCATCACTGAAGCTTTCTTT
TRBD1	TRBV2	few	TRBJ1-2	CASRDGRGFNYGYTF	TGTGCCAGCAGGGACGGCAGGGGGTTTAACTATGGCTACACCTTC
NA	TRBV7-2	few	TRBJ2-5	CASSLEGGYAVETQYF	TGTGCCAGCAGCTTAGAAGGGGGTTACGCCGTAGAGACCCAGTACTTC
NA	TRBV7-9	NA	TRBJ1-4	CASSLASREKLFF	TGTGCCAGCAGCTTAGCCTCGAGGGAAAAACTGTTTTTT
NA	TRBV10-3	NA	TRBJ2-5	CAIRVPAQETQYF	TGTGCCATCAGGGTCCCAGCACAAGAGACCCAGTACTTC
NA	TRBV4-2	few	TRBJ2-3	CASSRTPASTDTQYF	TGTGCCAGCAGCCGAACACCGGCTAGCACAGATACGCAGTATTTT
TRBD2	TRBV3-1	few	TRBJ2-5	CASSQGIPAGGHETQYF	TGTGCCAGCAGCCAAGGGATTCCAGCGGGGGGTCATGAGACCCAGTACTTC
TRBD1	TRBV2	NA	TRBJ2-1	CASRQGGNNEQFF	TGTGCCAGTCGACAGGGGGGAAACAATGAGCAGTTCTTC